This entry lists 19 T cell receptor beta chains sequenced from one sample in a study of T cell responses to AZD1222 COVID-19 vaccine. TCRdb's copy holds only in-frame clones and misses some; the assay was immunoSEQ multiplex PCR. The profile covers 100,000 or so clones, with 75% to 95% appearing a single time and 1.3% taken by the ten largest. Sequenced here: peripheral blood, sampled on day 0 of AZD1222 vaccination. The receptors here all came from an adult in good health.

The rearrangement links TRBV19 to TRBJ2-2; D remains unclear. Trimming removed 6 bases from V and 0 bases from J, with 8 bases in between. CDR3 length equals 14 residues. CDR1 and CDR2 from the germline V gene are LNHDA and SQIVND (reference sequence). The CDR3 sequence is CASRRNSNTGELFF. DNA for the CDR3: TGTGCCAGTAGGCGCAATTCGAACACCGGGGAGCTGTTTTTT.

The chain joins TRBV19 to TRBJ1-2; D perhaps matches TRBD1 (5 bases). The germline V and J ends were trimmed by 2 bases and 5 bases, with 12 bases remaining between them. CDR3 length: 14 amino acids. Germline CDR1 and CDR2: LNHDA and SQIVND (reference sequence). The CDR3 here is CASSIWGRDYGYTF. In DNA form, the CDR3 reads TGTGCCAGTAGTATATGGGGCAGGGATTATGGCTACACCTTC. Based on the CDR3 plus reference TRBV19 and TRBJ1-2, the full variable domain is DGGITQSPKYLFRKEGQNVTLSCEQNLNHDAMYWYRQDPGQGLRLIYYSQIVNDFQKGDIAEGYSVSREKKESFPLTVTSAQKNPTAFYLCASSIWGRDYGYTFGSGTRLTVV.

The gene calls are TRBV5-1 and TRBJ1-1; D unresolved. The germline V and J ends were trimmed by 5 bases and 3 bases, with 14 bases remaining between them. Per the germline V gene, CDR1 is SGHRS and CDR2 is YFSETQ. The CDR3 extends over 14 amino acids. CDR3 sequence reads: CASRQQREDTEAFF. As DNA, the CDR3 is TGCGCCAGCAGGCAGCAGAGGGAGGACACTGAAGCTTTCTTT.

The chain recombines TRBV5-6 with TRBJ2-7; D uncertain. With 0 bases removed from V and 0 bases from J, the gap between germline ends came to 4 bases. CDR1 and CDR2 (germline): SGHDT, YYEEEE. This CDR3 is 13 amino acids long. The CDR3 DNA follows: TGTGCCAGCAGCTTGGCGCACTCCTACGAGCAGTACTTC. Protein product: CASSLAHSYEQYF. Full variable domain (missing parts from reference TRBV5-6 and TRBJ2-7): DAGVTQSPTHLIKTRGQQVTLRCSPKSGHDTVSWYQQALGQGPQFIFQYYEEEERQRGNFPDRFSGHQFPNYSSELNVNALLLGDSALYLCASSLAHSYEQYFGPGTRLTVT.

The chain is built from TRBV6-6 and TRBJ1-6, with D unclear. The V end lost 7 bases, the J end lost 8 bases, and 12 bases lay between the germline ends. CDR1 is MNHNY and CDR2 is SVGAGI in the germline V gene (reference sequence). CDR3 length: 13 amino acids. The CDR3 here is CASIQAKDSPLHF. DNA of the CDR3: TGTGCCAGCATCCAGGCAAAGGATTCACCCCTCCACTTT.

This clone occurred once. J is TRBJ2-5 and V is TRBV4-2; 9 nucleotides align to TRBD2. Trimming removed 4 bases from V and 5 bases from J; junction bases left unmatched: 8. Germline V gives CDR1 LGHNA, CDR2 YNFKEQ. The CDR3 length is 15 residues. The CDR3 nucleotides are TGTGCCAGCAGCCCGGCCGCTAGCGGGGTGGAGACCCAGTACTTC. As protein: CASSPAASGVETQYF.

This chain links TRBV28 with TRBJ1-6; TRBD1 matches at 8 bases. The V segment lost 7 bases and the J segment 6 bases; nucleotides outside the gene matches: 8. The CDR3 runs to 15 residues. CDR1 and CDR2 from the germline V gene are MDHEN and SYDVKM. CDR3 residues: CASNSIGQGNSPLHF. In DNA form, the CDR3 reads TGTGCCAGCAATTCCATCGGACAGGGTAATTCACCCCTCCACTTT.

The chain has TRBV2 and TRBJ1-1, with D possibly TRBD1 on 6 matching bases. CDR3 length: 13 amino acids. V was shortened by 3 bases and J by 8 bases, with 13 bases between the two germline ends. From germline, CDR1 is SNHLY and CDR2 FYNNEI. The CDR3 DNA sequence: TGTGCCAGCAGTGATGGGCCCACAGGGGAAGCTTTCTTT. Its protein product is CASSDGPTGEAFF.

This chain uses TRBV9 with TRBJ1-4, with unresolved D. Germline CDR1 SGDLS, CDR2 YYNGEE. The CDR3 loop spans 14 amino acids. V lost 0 bases, J lost 8 bases, and 11 bases lay in between. The CDR3 nucleotides are TGTGCCAGCAGCGTAGCAAACCGAGCAGAAAAACTGTTTTTT. This encodes CASSVANRAEKLFF.

CDR3 nucleotides: TGTGCCAGTAGGGGGACTAGCGGTAACCACAATGAGCAGTTCTTC. The encoded protein is CASRGTSGNHNEQFF. The genes are TRBV11-2 and TRBJ2-1; the match to TRBD2 covers 11 bases. The CDR3 has 15 amino acids. Germline V gene lookup returns CDR1 SGHAT and CDR2 FQNNGV. V shed 9 bases, J shed 5 bases, and the junction held 9 bases outside the gene matches.

Only one count was recorded for this clone. The rearrangement links TRBV19 to TRBJ1-5; 8 nucleotides agree with TRBD1. The CDR3 runs 12 residues. Germline V gene lookup returns CDR1 LNHDA and CDR2 SQIVND (reference sequence). V dropped 11 bases and J dropped 9; count of bases not matched to a gene: 9. The chain's CDR3 is CAGGTGKLPQHF. DNA of the CDR3: TGTGCCGGCGGGACAGGAAAGCTGCCCCAGCATTTT.

The CDR3 coding sequence is TGTGCCAGCAGCTCGCTAACTAGCGGTAGCACAGATACGCAGTATTTT. Translated, it gives CASSSLTSGSTDTQYF. The chain links TRBV7-6 to TRBJ2-3, with 8 nucleotides matching TRBD2. CDR3 length equals 16 residues. Germline CDR1 and CDR2: SGHVS and FNYEAQ. Trimming took 4 bases from V and 0 from J; bases not matched to a gene: 6.

The chain uses TRBV10-2 and TRBJ2-1; 9 bases map to TRBD1. V shed 5 bases and J 8 bases; nucleotides not matched to a gene: 10. There are 15 residues in the CDR3. CDR1 and CDR2 (germline): WSHSY, SAAADI. The CDR3 sequence: CASSLPGQGRDEQFF. CDR3 bases: TGCGCCAGCAGTTTACCGGGACAGGGCCGGGATGAGCAGTTCTTC.

The chain recombines TRBV6-5 with TRBJ1-2; D may be TRBD1 (5 bases). CDR3 length equals 14 residues. Trimming pared 8 bases from V and 5 bases from J, leaving 18 bases between. The germline gives CDR1 MNHEY, CDR2 SVGAGI. The CDR3 loop reads CASGKGSLIYGYTF. The CDR3 nucleotides are TGTGCCAGCGGAAAGGGGAGTTTAATTTATGGCTACACCTTC.

This clone showed up just a few times. This rearrangement joins TRBV7-8 to TRBJ1-5; TRBD1 is a possible D gene (6 bases). V was clipped by 4 bases and J by 0 bases, with 16 bases between them. The CDR3 runs to 17 residues. Germline V gene lookup returns CDR1 SGHVS and CDR2 FQNEAQ. CDR3 in amino acids: CASSYSGRQDSNQPQHF. The CDR3 bases are TGTGCCAGCAGCTATAGCGGGCGACAGGATAGCAATCAGCCCCAGCATTTT.

The chain couples TRBV28 to TRBJ2-5; 7 positions agree with TRBD2. The germline V gene encodes CDR1 MDHEN and CDR2 SYDVKM. This CDR3 spans 15 amino acids. J gave up 7 bases and V 8 bases, and 16 bases lay outside the gene matches. DNA for the CDR3: TGTGCCAGCGTCGGGGGGAACGCCTTGATTGTGACCCAGTACTTC. This encodes CASVGGNALIVTQYF.

Only one count was recorded for this clone. The gene calls are TRBV10-3 and TRBJ2-7, with TRBD1 matching 8 bases. The CDR3 length is 19 residues. Germline-derived CDR1 and CDR2 are ENHRY and SYGVKD. After removal of 6 bases from V and 3 bases from J, the junction contained 22 bases not matched to a gene. The chain's CDR3 is CAIRSPIQGAATENYEQYF. CDR3 bases: TGTGCCATCAGATCGCCTATCCAGGGGGCGGCGACCGAAAACTACGAGCAGTACTTC.

This clone was recorded once. The chain employs TRBV6-2 or TRBV6-3 and TRBJ2-1; 9 bases are shared with TRBD2. CDR1 MNHEY and CDR2 SVGEGT come from the germline V gene. The CDR3 runs to 15 residues. Germline trimming cut 6 bases from V and 4 bases from J; bases unmatched to any gene: 7. CDR3 loop: CASSLARGGYNEQFF. The CDR3 DNA reads TGTGCCAGCAGCTTAGCGCGGGGGGGATACAATGAGCAGTTCTTC.

The V gene is TRBV9, the J gene TRBJ2-2, with a tentative D call TRBD1 (5 bases). Trimming stripped 6 bases from V and 0 bases from J, with 9 bases between. CDR1 is SGDLS and CDR2 is YYNGEE in the germline V gene. This CDR3 region has 14 residues. CDR3 sequence reads: CASNRQPNTGELFF. CDR3 DNA: TGTGCCAGCAACCGACAGCCGAACACCGGGGAGCTGTTTTTT.